A single count supports the clone carrying this T cell receptor beta chain. What it recognizes is unknown. These data belong to a study of STAT3 mutations in large granular lymphocyte leukemia. General observations from the study: In T-cell large granular lymphocyte leukemia, about half of patients showed multiple immunodominant subclonotypes. Some patients had persisting codominant clonotypes that could mask small clones.

This CDR3 is 15 amino acids long. Per the germline V gene, CDR1 is KGHSH and CDR2 is LQKENI. Losses at the gene ends were 4 bases for V and 4 bases for J; bases not matched to a gene: 5. Sequencing used immunoSEQ multiplex PCR; TCRdb keeps in-frame clones, though not all of them. The repertoire holds under 4,500 clones, approximately 62% seen once, with 35% to 45% in the top ten. The specimen sequenced was PBMCs. The chain joins TRBV18 to TRBJ2-3; 10 positions agree with TRBD1. The sequence derives from a human donor with T large granular lymphocyte leukemia. Some clones in this sample may be carry-over from other donors' samples. CDR3 sequence (DNA): TGTGCCAGCTCACTGACAGGGGGCAAGGCAGATACGCAGTATTTT. It translates to CASSLTGGKADTQYF.